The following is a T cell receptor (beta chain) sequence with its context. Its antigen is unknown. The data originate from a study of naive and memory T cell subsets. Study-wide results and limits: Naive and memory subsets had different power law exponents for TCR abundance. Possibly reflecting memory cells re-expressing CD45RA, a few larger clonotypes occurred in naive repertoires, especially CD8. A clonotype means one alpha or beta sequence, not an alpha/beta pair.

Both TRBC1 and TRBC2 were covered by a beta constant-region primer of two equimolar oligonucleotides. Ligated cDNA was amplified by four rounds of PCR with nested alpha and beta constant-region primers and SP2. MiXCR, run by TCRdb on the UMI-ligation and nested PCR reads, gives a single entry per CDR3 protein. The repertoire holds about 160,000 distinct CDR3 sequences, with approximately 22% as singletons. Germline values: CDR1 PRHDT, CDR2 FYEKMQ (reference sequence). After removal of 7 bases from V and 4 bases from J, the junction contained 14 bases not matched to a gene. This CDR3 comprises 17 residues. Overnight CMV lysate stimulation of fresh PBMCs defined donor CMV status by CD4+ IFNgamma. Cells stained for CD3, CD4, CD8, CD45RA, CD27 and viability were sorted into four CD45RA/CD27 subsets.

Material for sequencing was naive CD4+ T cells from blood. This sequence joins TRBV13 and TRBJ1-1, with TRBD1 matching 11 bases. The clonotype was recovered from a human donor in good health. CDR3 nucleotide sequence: TGTGCCAGCAAGTCCGGGACAGGGGGTTTTTTCGGCACTGAAGCTTTCTTT. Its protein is CASKSGTGGFFGTEAFF.